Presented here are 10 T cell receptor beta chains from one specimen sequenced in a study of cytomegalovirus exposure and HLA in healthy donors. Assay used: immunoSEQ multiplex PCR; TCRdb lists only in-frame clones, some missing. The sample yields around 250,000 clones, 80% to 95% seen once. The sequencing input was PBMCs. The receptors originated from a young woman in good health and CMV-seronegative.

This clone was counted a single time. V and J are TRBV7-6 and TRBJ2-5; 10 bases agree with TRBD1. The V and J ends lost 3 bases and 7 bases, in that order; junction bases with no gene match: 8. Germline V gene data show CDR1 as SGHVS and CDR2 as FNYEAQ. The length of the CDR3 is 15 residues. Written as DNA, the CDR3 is TGTGCCAGCAGCTTGACGGACAGGGGGGATGCGACCCAGTACTTC. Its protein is CASSLTDRGDATQYF.

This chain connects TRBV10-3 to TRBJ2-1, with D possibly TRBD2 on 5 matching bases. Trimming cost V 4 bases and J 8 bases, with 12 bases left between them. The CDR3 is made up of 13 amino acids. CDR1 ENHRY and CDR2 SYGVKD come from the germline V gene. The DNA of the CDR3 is TGTGCCATCAGTGGACTAAACGGGGATGAGCAGTTCTTC. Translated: CAISGLNGDEQFF.

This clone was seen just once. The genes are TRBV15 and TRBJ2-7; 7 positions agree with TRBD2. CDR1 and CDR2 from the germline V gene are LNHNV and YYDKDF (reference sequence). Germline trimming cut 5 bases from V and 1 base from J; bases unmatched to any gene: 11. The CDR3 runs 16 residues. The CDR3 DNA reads TGTGCCACCAGCCCTCGTGGGACTATTCTTTCCTACGAGCAGTACTTC. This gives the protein CATSPRGTILSYEQYF.

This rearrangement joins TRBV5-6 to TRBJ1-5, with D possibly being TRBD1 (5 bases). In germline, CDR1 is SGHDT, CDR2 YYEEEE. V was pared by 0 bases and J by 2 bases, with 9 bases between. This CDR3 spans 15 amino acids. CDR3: CASSLALGGNQPQHF. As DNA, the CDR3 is TGTGCCAGCAGCTTGGCTTTGGGGGGCAATCAGCCCCAGCATTTT.

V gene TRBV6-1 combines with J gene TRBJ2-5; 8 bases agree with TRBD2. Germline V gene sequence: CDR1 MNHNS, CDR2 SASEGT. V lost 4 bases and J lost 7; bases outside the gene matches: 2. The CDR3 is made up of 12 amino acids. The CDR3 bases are TGTGCCAGCAGTGTGGCGGGGGGGACCCAGTACTTC. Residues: CASSVAGGTQYF.

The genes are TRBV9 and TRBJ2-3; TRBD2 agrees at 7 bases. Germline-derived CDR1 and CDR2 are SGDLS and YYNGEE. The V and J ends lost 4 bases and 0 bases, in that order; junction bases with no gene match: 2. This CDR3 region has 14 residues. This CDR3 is CASSISGSTDTQYF. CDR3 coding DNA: TGTGCCAGCAGCATTAGCGGGAGCACAGATACGCAGTATTTT. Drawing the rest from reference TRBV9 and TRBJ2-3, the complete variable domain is DSGVTQTPKHLITATGQRVTLRCSPRSGDLSVYWYQQSLDQGLQFLIQYYNGEERAKGNILERFSAQQFPDLHSELNLSSLELGDSALYFCASSISGSTDTQYFGPGTRLTVL.

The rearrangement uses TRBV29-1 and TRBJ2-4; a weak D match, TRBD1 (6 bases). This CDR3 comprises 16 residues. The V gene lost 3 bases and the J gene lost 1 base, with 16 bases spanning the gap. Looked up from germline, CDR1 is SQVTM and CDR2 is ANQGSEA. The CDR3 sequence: CSVEVGAQGAKNIQYF. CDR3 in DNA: TGCAGCGTTGAGGTGGGAGCTCAGGGGGCCAAAAACATTCAGTACTTC.

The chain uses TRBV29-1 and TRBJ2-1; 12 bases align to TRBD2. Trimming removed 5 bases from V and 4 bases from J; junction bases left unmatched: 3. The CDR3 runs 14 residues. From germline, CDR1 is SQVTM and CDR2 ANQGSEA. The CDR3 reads CSVSLAGGYNEQFF. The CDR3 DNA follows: TGCAGCGTTTCACTAGCGGGAGGTTACAATGAGCAGTTCTTC.

CDR3 loop: CSVGSGSGETQYF. The CDR3 coding sequence is TGCAGCGTTGGTTCAGGGTCTGGGGAGACCCAGTACTTC. The chain links TRBV29-1 to TRBJ2-5, with a tentative D call TRBD1 (5 bases). CDR1 is SQVTM, CDR2 ANQGSEA, per germline. CDR3 length: 13 residues. V dropped 4 bases and J dropped 5 bases, with 14 bases sitting between them.

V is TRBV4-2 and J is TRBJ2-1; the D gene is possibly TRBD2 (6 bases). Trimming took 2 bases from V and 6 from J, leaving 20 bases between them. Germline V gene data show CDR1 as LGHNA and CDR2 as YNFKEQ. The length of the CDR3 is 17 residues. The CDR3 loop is CASSQRSGPNGGNEQFF. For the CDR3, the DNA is TGTGCCAGCAGCCAACGGTCAGGGCCCAACGGGGGCAATGAGCAGTTCTTC.